This TCR beta chain originates from a study of T cell clonotyping in hematopoietic cell transplantation. Using immunoSEQ multiplex PCR, the repertoire was profiled, and TCRdb retains in-frame clones only, with some absent. The sample lists some 9,600 clones, about 51% seen once, with under 15% in the top ten. As concerns this clone: Antigen: not known.

Study findings and constraints: Graft donor and pretransplant recipient Inverse Simpson Index values predicted broader posttransplant TCR diversity.

CDR1 is MNHEY, CDR2 SMNVEV, per germline (reference sequence). This CDR3 has 14 residues. Trimming took 2 bases from V and 6 from J, leaving 14 bases between them. The receptor's source is a female patient aged 50-60 years who had an allogeneic stem cell transplant from an unrelated donor, so the T cells may come from the graft donor. Some clones in this sample may be carry-over from other donors' samples. The sequencing used peripheral blood mononuclear cells, collected 100 days after allogeneic stem cell transplant. The V and J genes are TRBV27 and TRBJ2-7; D may be TRBD2 (6 bases). CDR3 amino acids: CASSLGREMGEQYF. CDR3 in DNA: TGTGCCAGCAGTTTAGGGCGGGAAATGGGCGAGCAGTACTTC.